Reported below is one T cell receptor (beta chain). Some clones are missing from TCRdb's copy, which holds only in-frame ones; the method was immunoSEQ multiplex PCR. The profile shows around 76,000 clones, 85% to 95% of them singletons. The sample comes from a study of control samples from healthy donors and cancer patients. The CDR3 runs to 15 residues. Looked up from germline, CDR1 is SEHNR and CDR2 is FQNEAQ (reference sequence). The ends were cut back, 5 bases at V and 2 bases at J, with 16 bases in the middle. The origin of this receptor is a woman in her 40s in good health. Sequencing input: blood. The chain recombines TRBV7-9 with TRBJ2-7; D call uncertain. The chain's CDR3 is CASSPLVQSPYEQYF. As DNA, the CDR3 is TGTGCCAGCAGCCCACTTGTTCAGTCTCCCTACGAGCAGTACTTC.